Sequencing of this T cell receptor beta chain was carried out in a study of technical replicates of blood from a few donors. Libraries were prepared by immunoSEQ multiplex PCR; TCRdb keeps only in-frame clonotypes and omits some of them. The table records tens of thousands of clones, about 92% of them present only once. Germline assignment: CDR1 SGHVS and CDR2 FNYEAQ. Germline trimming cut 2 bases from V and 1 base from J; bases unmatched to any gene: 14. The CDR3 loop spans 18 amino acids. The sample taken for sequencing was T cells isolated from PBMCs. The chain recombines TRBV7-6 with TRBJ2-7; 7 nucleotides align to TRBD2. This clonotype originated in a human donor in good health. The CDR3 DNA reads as TGTGCCAGCAGCTTATACTCATTGAGCGGGGACGATTCCTACGAGCAGTACTTC. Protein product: CASSLYSLSGDDSYEQYF.